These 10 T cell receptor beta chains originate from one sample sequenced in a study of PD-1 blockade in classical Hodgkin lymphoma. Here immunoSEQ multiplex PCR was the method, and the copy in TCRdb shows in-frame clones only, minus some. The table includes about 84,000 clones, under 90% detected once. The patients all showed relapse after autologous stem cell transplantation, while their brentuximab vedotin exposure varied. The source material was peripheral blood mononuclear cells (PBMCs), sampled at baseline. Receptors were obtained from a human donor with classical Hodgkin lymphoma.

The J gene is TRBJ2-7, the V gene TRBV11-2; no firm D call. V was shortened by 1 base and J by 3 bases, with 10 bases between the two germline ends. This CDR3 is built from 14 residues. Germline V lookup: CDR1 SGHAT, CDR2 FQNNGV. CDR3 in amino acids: CASSLGLELYEQYF. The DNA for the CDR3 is TGTGCCAGCAGCTTAGGTCTAGAACTCTACGAGCAGTACTTC.

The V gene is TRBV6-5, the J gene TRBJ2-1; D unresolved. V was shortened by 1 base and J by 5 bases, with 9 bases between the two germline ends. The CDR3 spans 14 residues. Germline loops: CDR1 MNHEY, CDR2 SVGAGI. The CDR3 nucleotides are TGTGCCAGCAGTTACTTGCCTACTCACAATGAGCAGTTCTTC. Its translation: CASSYLPTHNEQFF.

CDR3 sequence (DNA): TGTGCCAGCAGTGAAGATCTAGCGGGGAGTACAGATACGCAGTATTTT. This translates into CASSEDLAGSTDTQYF. This chain links TRBV2 with TRBJ2-3; 9 nucleotides align to TRBD2. V lost 1 base, J lost 3 bases, and 5 bases stayed unmatched. Germline assignment: CDR1 SNHLY and CDR2 FYNNEI. The CDR3 covers 16 residues.

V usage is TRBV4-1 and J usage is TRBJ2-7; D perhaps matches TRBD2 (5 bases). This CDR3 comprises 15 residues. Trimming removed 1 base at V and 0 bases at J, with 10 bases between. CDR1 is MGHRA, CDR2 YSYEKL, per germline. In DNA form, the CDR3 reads TGCGCCAGCAGCCAAGCTTCCGGGATCTCCTACGAGCAGTACTTC. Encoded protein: CASSQASGISYEQYF.

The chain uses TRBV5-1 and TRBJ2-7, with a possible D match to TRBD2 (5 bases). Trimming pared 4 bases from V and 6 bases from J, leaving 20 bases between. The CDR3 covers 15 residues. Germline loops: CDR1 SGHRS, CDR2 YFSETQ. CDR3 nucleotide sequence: TGCGCCAGCAGCCTCCTCGGCCGACCCGAGGGCGAGCAGTACTTC. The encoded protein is CASSLLGRPEGEQYF.

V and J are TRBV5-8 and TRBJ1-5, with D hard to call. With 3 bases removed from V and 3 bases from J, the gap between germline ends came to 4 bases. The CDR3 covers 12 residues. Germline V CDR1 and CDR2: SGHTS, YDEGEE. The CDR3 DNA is TGTGCCAGCAGCTACTTCAATCAGCCCCAGCATTTT. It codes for CASSYFNQPQHF.

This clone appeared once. The CDR3 protein is CASSQDGGYEQYF. The DNA for the CDR3 is TGCGCCAGCAGCCAAGATGGGGGGTACGAGCAGTACTTC. The V call is TRBV4-3, the J call TRBJ2-7, with a weak D call TRBD2 (6 bases). From germline, CDR1 is LGHNA and CDR2 YSLEER. The length of the CDR3 is 13 residues. V was shortened by 0 bases and J by 4 bases, with 7 bases between the two germline ends.

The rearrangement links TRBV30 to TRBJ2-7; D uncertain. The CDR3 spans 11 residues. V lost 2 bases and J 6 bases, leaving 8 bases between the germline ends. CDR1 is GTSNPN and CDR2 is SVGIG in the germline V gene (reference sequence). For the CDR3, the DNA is TGTGCCTGGAGTCCCTCTCGCGAGCAGTACTTC. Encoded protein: CAWSPSREQYF.

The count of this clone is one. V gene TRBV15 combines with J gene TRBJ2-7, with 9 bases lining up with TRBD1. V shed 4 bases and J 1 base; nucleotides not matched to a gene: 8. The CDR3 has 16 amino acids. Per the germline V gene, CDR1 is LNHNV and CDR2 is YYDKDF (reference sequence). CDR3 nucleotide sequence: TGTGCCACCAGCATCGGCACCGGGACAGGGTCCTACGAGCAGTACTTC. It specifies CATSIGTGTGSYEQYF.

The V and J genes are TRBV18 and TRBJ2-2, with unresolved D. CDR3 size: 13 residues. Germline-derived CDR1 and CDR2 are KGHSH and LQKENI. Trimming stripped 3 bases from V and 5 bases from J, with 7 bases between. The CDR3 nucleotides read TGTGCCAGCTCACCGGCGTTTACCGGGGAGCTGTTTTTT. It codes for CASSPAFTGELFF.